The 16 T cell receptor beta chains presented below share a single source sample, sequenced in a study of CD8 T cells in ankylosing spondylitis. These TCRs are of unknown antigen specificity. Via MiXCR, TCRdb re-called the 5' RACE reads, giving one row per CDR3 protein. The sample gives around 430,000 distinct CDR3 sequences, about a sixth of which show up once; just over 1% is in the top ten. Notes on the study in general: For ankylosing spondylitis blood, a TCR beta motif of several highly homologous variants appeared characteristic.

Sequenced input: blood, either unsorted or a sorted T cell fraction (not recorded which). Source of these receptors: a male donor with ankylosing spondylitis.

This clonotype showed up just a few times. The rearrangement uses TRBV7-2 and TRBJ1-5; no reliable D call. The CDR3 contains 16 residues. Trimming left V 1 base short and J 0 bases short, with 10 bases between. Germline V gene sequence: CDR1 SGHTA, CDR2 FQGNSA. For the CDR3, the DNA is TGTGCCAGCAGCTTAGTACACTCCTCTAGCAATCAGCCCCAGCATTTT. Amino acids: CASSLVHSSSNQPQHF.

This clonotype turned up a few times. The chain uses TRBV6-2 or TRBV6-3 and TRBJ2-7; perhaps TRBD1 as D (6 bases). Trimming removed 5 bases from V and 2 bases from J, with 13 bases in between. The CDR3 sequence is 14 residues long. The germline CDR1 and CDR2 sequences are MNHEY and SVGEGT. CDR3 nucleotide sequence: TGTGCCAGCAGTGGACAGCCACTTCCCTACGAGCAGTACTTC. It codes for CASSGQPLPYEQYF.

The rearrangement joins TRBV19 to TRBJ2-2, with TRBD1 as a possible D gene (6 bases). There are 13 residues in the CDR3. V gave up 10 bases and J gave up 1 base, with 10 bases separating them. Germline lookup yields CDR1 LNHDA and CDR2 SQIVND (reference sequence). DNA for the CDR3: TGTGCCACCTGGGGACAGAACACCGGGGAGCTGTTTTTT. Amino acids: CATWGQNTGELFF.

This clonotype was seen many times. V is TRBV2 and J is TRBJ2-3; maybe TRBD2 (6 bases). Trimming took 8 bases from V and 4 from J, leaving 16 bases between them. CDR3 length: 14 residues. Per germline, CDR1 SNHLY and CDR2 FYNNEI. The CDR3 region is CASGAGPGPDTQYF. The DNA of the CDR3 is TGTGCCAGCGGAGCGGGCCCGGGTCCAGATACGCAGTATTTT.

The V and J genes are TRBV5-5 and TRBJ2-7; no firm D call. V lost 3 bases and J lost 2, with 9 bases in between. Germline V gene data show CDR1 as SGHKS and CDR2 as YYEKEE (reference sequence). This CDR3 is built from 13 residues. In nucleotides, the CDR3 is TGTGCCAGCAGCTCGAGCCCTGCCTACGAGCAGTACTTC. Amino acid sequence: CASSSSPAYEQYF. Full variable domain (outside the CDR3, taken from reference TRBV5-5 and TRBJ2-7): DAGVTQSPTHLIKTRGQQVTLRCSPISGHKSVSWYQQVLGQGPQFIFQYYEKEERGRGNFPDRFSARQFPNYSSELNVNALLLGDSALYLCASSSSPAYEQYFGPGTRLTVT.

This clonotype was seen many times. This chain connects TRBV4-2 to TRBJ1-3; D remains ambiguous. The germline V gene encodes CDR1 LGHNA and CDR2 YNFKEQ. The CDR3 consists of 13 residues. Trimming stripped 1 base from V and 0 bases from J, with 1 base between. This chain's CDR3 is CASSQVSGNTIYF. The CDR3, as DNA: TGTGCCAGCAGCCAAGTCTCTGGAAACACCATATATTTT.

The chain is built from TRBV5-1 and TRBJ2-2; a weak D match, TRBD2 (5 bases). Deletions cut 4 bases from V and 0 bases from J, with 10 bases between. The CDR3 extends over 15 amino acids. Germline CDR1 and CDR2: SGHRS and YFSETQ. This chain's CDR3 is CASSPEGSNTGELFF. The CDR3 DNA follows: TGCGCCAGCAGCCCCGAGGGCTCGAACACCGGGGAGCTGTTTTTT. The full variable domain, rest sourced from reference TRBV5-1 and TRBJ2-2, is KAGVTQTPRYLIKTRGQQVTLSCSPISGHRSVSWYQQTPGQGLQFLFEYFSETQRNKGNFPGRFSGRQFSNSRSEMNVSTLELGDSALYLCASSPEGSNTGELFFGEGSRLTVL.

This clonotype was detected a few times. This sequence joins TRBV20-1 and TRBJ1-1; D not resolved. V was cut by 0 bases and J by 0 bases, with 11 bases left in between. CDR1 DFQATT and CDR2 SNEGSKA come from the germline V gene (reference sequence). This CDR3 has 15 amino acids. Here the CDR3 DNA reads TGCAGTGCTAGAGATAGGGAGAAAATGAACACTGAAGCTTTCTTT. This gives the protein CSARDREKMNTEAFF.

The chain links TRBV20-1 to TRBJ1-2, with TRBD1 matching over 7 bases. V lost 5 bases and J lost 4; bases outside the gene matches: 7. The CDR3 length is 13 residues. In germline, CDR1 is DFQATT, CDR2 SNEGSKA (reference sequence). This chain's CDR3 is CSAPTGAGYGYTF. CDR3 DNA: TGCAGTGCTCCCACAGGGGCCGGCTATGGCTACACCTTC.

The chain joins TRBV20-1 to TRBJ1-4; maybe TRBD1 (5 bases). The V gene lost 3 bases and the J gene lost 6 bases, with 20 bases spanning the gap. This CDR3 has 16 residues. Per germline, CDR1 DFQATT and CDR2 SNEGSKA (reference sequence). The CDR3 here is CSAREPGGEGHEKLFF. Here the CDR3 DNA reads TGCAGTGCTAGGGAACCGGGGGGAGAGGGGCATGAAAAACTGTTTTTT.

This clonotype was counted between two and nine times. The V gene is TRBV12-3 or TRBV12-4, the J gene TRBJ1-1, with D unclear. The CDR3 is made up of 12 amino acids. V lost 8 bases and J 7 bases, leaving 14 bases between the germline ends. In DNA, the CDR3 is TGTGCCAGCCTCTCTTTGGGCGATGAAGCTTTCTTT. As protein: CASLSLGDEAFF.

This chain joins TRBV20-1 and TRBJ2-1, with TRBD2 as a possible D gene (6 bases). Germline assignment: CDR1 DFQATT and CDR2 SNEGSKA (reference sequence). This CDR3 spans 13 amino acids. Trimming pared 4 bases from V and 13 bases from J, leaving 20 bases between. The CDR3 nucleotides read TGCAGTGCTAAGGCGGGGCTATACTACACCCAGTTCTTC. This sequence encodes CSAKAGLYYTQFF.

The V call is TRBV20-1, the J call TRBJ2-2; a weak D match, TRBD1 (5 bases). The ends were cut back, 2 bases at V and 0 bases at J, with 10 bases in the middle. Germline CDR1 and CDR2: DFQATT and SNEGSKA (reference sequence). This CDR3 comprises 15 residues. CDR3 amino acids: CSARFLGANTGELFF. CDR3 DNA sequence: TGCAGTGCTAGATTCCTAGGGGCGAACACCGGGGAGCTGTTTTTT.

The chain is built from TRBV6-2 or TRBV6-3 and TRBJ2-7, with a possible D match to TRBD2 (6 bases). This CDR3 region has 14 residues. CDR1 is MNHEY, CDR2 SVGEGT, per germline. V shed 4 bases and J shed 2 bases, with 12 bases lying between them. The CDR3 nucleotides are TGTGCCAGCAGTTCAGGACTACTAACCTACGAGCAGTACTTC. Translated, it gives CASSSGLLTYEQYF.

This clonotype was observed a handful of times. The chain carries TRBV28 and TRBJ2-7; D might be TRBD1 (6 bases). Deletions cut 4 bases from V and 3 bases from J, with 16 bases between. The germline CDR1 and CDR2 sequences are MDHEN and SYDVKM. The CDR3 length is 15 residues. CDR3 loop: CASSSGDKVYYEQYF. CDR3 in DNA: TGTGCCAGCAGTTCCGGGGACAAGGTTTACTACGAGCAGTACTTC. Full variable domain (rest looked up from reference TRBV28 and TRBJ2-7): DVKVTQSSRYLVKRTGEKVFLECVQDMDHENMFWYRQDPGLGLRLIYFSYDVKMKEKGDIPEGYSVSREKKERFSLILESASTNQTSMYLCASSSGDKVYYEQYFGPGTRLTVT.

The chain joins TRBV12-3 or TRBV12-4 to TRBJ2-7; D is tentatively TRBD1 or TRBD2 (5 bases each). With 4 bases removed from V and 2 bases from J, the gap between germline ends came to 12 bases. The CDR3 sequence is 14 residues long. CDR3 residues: CASSYRDGAYEQYF. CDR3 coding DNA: TGTGCCAGCAGTTACCGGGACGGAGCCTACGAGCAGTACTTC.